This T cell receptor (beta chain) appears in the sequencing data of a study of beta chain features in type 1 diabetes. General study findings and limits: A closer apparent resemblance between naive, central memory and Treg TCRB repertoires was seen in patients than in healthy donors.

This clone has ten or more counts. Antigen unknown. The authors reverse transcribed all of the isolated RNA, so sequencing captured expressed TCRB transcripts. The average output of naive, central memory and regulatory T cell samples was several million reads. Data came from immunoSEQ multiplex PCR; TCRdb stores just in-frame clones and leaves some out. The sample includes some 150,000 clones, about 9.7% seen only once; the top ten take less than 0.85%. The CDR3 has 16 residues. Between the trimmed V and J ends, which lost 3 bases and 1 base, there was a span of 10 bases. Germline CDR1 and CDR2: MNHEY and SMNVEV (reference sequence).

This TCR was sampled from a woman between 40 and 55 years old in good health. The chain joins TRBV27 to TRBJ2-6; D not resolved. Specimen: central memory CD4+ T cells from blood. The chain's CDR3 is CASSFEFRSGANVLTF. For the CDR3, the DNA is TGTGCCAGCAGTTTCGAATTTCGGTCTGGGGCCAACGTCCTGACTTTC.